These 5 T cell receptor beta chains originate from one sample sequenced in a study of shared clonotypes between healthy human individuals. Positive CCR7 selection of CD45RO-negative cells yielded the naive CD8 cells, and terminally differentiated effector memory CD45RA+ cells were excluded. TCRdb keeps only in-frame clones here, not all; method: immunoSEQ multiplex PCR. The sample yields roughly 2.1 million clones, roughly 91% seen once. Sequenced: naive CD8+ T cells from PBMCs. The receptors originated from a young man in good health. Some clones in this sample may be carry-over from other donors' samples.

This chain joins TRBV28 and TRBJ2-1; 11 nucleotides align to TRBD2. The CDR3 covers 14 residues. In germline, CDR1 is MDHEN, CDR2 SYDVKM. Losses at the gene ends were 10 bases for V and 9 bases for J; bases not matched to a gene: 11. CDR3 sequence: CATTPRLAGGEQFF. The CDR3 DNA is TGTGCCACCACCCCTCGGCTAGCGGGAGGTGAGCAGTTCTTC.

The rearrangement links TRBV5-6 to TRBJ2-5, with 7 bases fitting TRBD1. V was pared by 3 bases and J by 4 bases, with 6 bases of the junction left unmatched. The CDR3 has 14 residues. Germline lookup yields CDR1 SGHDT and CDR2 YYEEEE. The CDR3 DNA is TGTGCCAGCAGCTGGGGGACAGTTGTAGAGACCCAGTACTTC. It encodes CASSWGTVVETQYF.

A word on this clone: At the DNA level, this CDR3 is encoded by other sequences in the same sample as well. The V gene is TRBV19, the J gene TRBJ2-7, with D possibly matching TRBD2 (5 bases). This CDR3 has 13 amino acids. Germline V lookup: CDR1 LNHDA, CDR2 SQIVND (reference sequence). Between the trimmed V and J ends, which lost 6 bases and 3 bases, there was a span of 12 bases. DNA for the CDR3: TGTGCCAGTAGGCTAGCAGGTGACTACGAGCAGTACTTC. This encodes CASRLAGDYEQYF. The full variable domain, completed using reference TRBV19 and TRBJ2-7, is DGGITQSPKYLFRKEGQNVTLSCEQNLNHDAMYWYRQDPGQGLRLIYYSQIVNDFQKGDIAEGYSVSREKKESFPLTVTSAQKNPTAFYLCASRLAGDYEQYFGPGTRLTVT.

The chain links TRBV10-2 to TRBJ2-1; D is unclear. Per the germline V gene, CDR1 is WSHSY and CDR2 is SAAADI. Trimming pared 0 bases from V and 0 bases from J, leaving 9 bases between. The CDR3 has 16 amino acids. This CDR3 reads CASSESAHSSYNEQFF. Here the CDR3 DNA reads TGCGCCAGCAGTGAGTCGGCCCATAGCTCCTACAATGAGCAGTTCTTC.

The gene calls are TRBV11-2 and TRBJ2-7, with D tentatively TRBD2 (6 bases). V lost 8 bases to trimming and J lost 7 bases, with 18 bases between them. Germline V gives CDR1 SGHAT, CDR2 FQNNGV. This CDR3 is 13 amino acids long. CDR3 residues: CASAREDWGEQYF. DNA for the CDR3: TGTGCCAGCGCCAGGGAGGATTGGGGAGAGCAGTACTTC.